This TCR beta chain was sequenced during a study of CD8 T cells in Susac syndrome. Random hexamers served to reverse transcribe roughly 0.5 to 1 ug RNA. MiXCR was run by TCRdb on the immunoSEQ multiplex PCR reads, yielding one entry per CDR3 protein. The sample comprises roughly 170,000 distinct CDR3 sequences, about 94% of which are singletons, and roughly 0.1% rests with the top ten. Deletions cut 4 bases from V and 8 bases from J, with 12 bases between. CDR3 length equals 12 residues. Per the germline V gene, CDR1 is SGHRS and CDR2 is YFSETQ. The source is a human donor with multiple sclerosis. The J gene is TRBJ1-2, the V gene TRBV5-1; TRBD1 is a possible D gene (6 bases). The sequenced sample consisted of CD4+ T cells from PBMCs. CDR3 DNA sequence: TGCGCCAGCAGCGGGGGGGCTCGCGGCTACACCTTC. The encoded protein is CASSGGARGYTF. The full variable domain, with the rest looked up from reference TRBV5-1 and TRBJ1-2, is KAGVTQTPRYLIKTRGQQVTLSCSPISGHRSVSWYQQTPGQGLQFLFEYFSETQRNKGNFPGRFSGRQFSNSRSEMNVSTLELGDSALYLCASSGGARGYTFGSGTRLTVV.